This T cell receptor (beta chain) is drawn from a study of control samples from healthy donors and cancer patients. The CDR3 totals 15 residues. Germline CDR1 reads MRHNA; CDR2 reads SNTAGT. With V trimmed by 7 bases and J by 6 bases, 8 bases remained unmatched. TCRdb's table, derived via immunoSEQ multiplex PCR, lists solely in-frame clones and lacks some. The profile shows just over 150,000 clones, 93% of them singletons. This chain uses TRBV6-4 with TRBJ2-2; TRBD2 matches at 10 bases. This TCR was recovered from a middle-aged man in good health. Material for sequencing was blood. CDR3 sequence reads: CASMRTSGTAGELFF. The CDR3 region has the DNA TGTGCCAGCATGCGAACTAGCGGGACCGCCGGGGAGCTGTTTTTT.